A selection of T cell receptor beta chains follows, all from one sample in a study of shared clonotypes between healthy human individuals. Method: immunoSEQ multiplex PCR; TCRdb's copy keeps in-frame clones and lacks some. The sample has more than 2,000,000 clones; about 92% are singletons. The sample consisted of naive CD4+ T cells from PBMCs. Receptors originate from a young man in good health. Some clones in this sample may be carry-over from other donors' samples. Both conserved end residues are part of each CDR3.

TRBV7-8 CASSYRTGDQPQHF
TRBV9 CASSVASGNSYEQYF
TRBV4-1 CASSQDPAASTDTQYF
TRBV2 CASSEGGLLNYGYTF
TRBV2 CASIDAFGDRGKGEQYF
TRBV9 CASSRIPSIGVSYNEQFF
TRBV18 CASSPRSFPGAPRVQFF
TRBV19 CAASLGGRGDTQYF
TRBV10-3 CAIASGDSGNTIYF
TRBV5-1 CASSLGRTQYF
TRBV29-1 CSVRGTAYTQYF
TRBV7-2 CASSWDREAEQYF
TRBV5-6 CASSPPSRLRDGETQYF
TRBV7-3 CASSRTGIGEHQYF
TRBV2 CASVEVAEAFF
TRBV6-5 CASRLRGSPGNEQFF
TRBV19 CASSIMGTGNQPQHF
TRBV11-1 CASSLLRDSGPSPYF
TRBV5-1 CASSLGRDSYNEQFF
TRBV5-1 CASSIGLADPDEQYF
TRBV5-1 CASSLGTTKETQYF
TRBV28 CASSSAGGHLYEQYF
TRBV5-4 CASSSTLSSGNTIYF
TRBV4-2 CASSQGREGYNEQFF
TRBV28 CASSRSRVGNEKLFF
TRBV30 CAWMEKGGNTEAFF
TRBV30 CAWSVMHEQYF
TRBV6-4 CASRQQGNTGELFF
TRBV10-3 CAIKKQGGAPAFF
TRBV30 CAWSVRGINDEQYF
TRBV19 CASSIRVAAGGSGANVLTF
TRBV11-3 CASSLGPLNEQFF
TRBV11-2 CASSGRDRGLATNEKLFF
TRBV6-5 CASQTTRGLGDGYTF
TRBV4-3 CASSQARGIGYTF
TRBV5-1 CASSLGLAGSTDTQYF
TRBV13 CASSLQKRLLYEQYF
TRBV5-1 CASSPGQSNQPQHF
TRBV19 CASRGRSSYNEQFF
TRBV2 CASKLTGTSSSYNEQFF
TRBV19 CASSMRLADYNEQFF
TRBV5-1 CASSLAQNTGELFF
TRBV29-1 CSVDRGGTTNEKLFF
TRBV5-4 CASRSRQWGSQETQYF
TRBV4-2 CASSNSGTFNEQFF
TRBV7-8 CASSEKTEAFF
TRBV27 CASSPGQGKVNRGNQPQHF
TRBV7-9 CASSHWDGSYEQYF
TRBV7-2 CASSLIGHWNTEAFF
TRBV2 CASSASTRGPYEQYF
TRBV18 CASSPDSRSGNTIYF
TRBV10-1 CASSAWGSRAEAFF
TRBV10-1 CASSAGAATDTQYF
TRBV30 CAWSVQGTAFNSPLHF
TRBV7-3 CASSRPPYNEQFF